A single sample gave rise to the 14 T cell receptor beta chains below, sequenced in a study of neurological immune-mediated disorders. Sample time point: longitudinal time-point 3. TCRdb independently ran MiXCR on the 5' RACE reads; one entry per CDR3 protein. In the table there are 84,000 or so distinct CDR3 sequences, around 4.5% of which are singletons. The specimen was PBMCs. These receptors all come from a woman aged 55-70 years with multiple sclerosis.

There are many counts of this clonotype. The gene calls are TRBV7-8 and TRBJ2-7, with D possibly matching TRBD1 (6 bases). Trimming removed 1 base from V and 3 bases from J, with 22 bases in between. The CDR3 has 18 residues. Germline values: CDR1 SGHVS, CDR2 FQNEAQ. CDR3 region: CASSLEVSTGNLIYEQYF. CDR3 nucleotides: TGTGCCAGCAGCTTAGAAGTCTCCACAGGGAATCTCATCTACGAGCAGTACTTC.

This clonotype was seen at least ten times. The chain joins TRBV15 to TRBJ2-3; tentative D call: TRBD2 (5 bases). The CDR3 runs 15 residues. Per the germline V gene, CDR1 is LNHNV and CDR2 is YYDKDF (reference sequence). V lost 5 bases to trimming and J lost 2 bases, with 14 bases between them. The CDR3 protein is CATSGGRPYTDTQYF. CDR3 in DNA: TGTGCCACCAGCGGAGGACGGCCTTACACAGATACGCAGTATTTT.

This clonotype was counted at least ten times. V usage is TRBV5-8 and J usage is TRBJ2-3; weak D call: TRBD2 (7 bases). The V and J ends lost 6 bases and 4 bases respectively, with 21 bases between them. The CDR3 runs 16 residues. Looked up from germline, CDR1 is SGHTS and CDR2 is YDEGEE. Here the CDR3 DNA reads TGTGCCAGCATAAAGGGGGGGCGGCTCGCATCAGATACGCAGTATTTT. Its protein is CASIKGGRLASDTQYF.

The V and J genes are TRBV7-6 and TRBJ1-3; 7 nucleotides match TRBD1. Unmatched junction bases numbered 8, after V lost 5 bases and J lost 4 bases. In germline, CDR1 is SGHVS, CDR2 FNYEAQ. There are 15 residues in the CDR3. The CDR3 is CASSIGQASGNTIYF. The CDR3 DNA is TGTGCCAGCAGCATCGGACAGGCTTCGGGAAACACCATATATTTT.

This clonotype was counted at least ten times. The rearrangement uses TRBV5-1 and TRBJ2-1; 7 nucleotides agree with TRBD1. Germline CDR1 is SGHRS and CDR2 is YFSETQ. The CDR3 runs 13 residues. Trimming at V came to 1 base and at J to 8 bases, leaving 3 bases not matched to a gene. CDR3: CASSLNRGDEQFF. The CDR3 bases are TGCGCCAGCAGCTTGAACAGGGGTGATGAGCAGTTCTTC.

With regard to this clonotype: A much larger clonotype is one base distant, so this may be a read error. The chain joins TRBV14 to TRBJ2-2, with TRBD1 as a possible D gene (6 bases). From germline, CDR1 is SGHDN and CDR2 FVKESK. Trimming removed 4 bases at V and 4 bases at J, with 13 bases between. This CDR3 comprises 15 residues. CDR3 nucleotides: TGTGCCAGCAGCCGAACCAGGGGACCCACCGGGGAGCTGTTTTTT. Amino acids: CASSRTRGPTGELFF.

The chain has TRBV6-5 and TRBJ2-1; D remains ambiguous. The ends were cut back, 5 bases at V and 11 bases at J, with 10 bases in the middle. Per the germline V gene, CDR1 is MNHEY and CDR2 is SVGAGI. The CDR3 totals 11 residues. The CDR3 protein is CASSGEYKQFF. CDR3 nucleotides: TGTGCCAGCAGTGGAGAGTATAAGCAGTTCTTC.

There are many counts of this clonotype. The V call is TRBV12-3 or TRBV12-4, the J call TRBJ1-5, with a weak D call TRBD1 (6 bases). The CDR3 is made up of 13 amino acids. The V end was cut by 4 bases, the J end by 5 bases, with 9 bases between. In DNA form, the CDR3 reads TGTGCCAGCAGTTCCCACAGGGATCAGCCCCAGCATTTT. This encodes CASSSHRDQPQHF.

Concerning this clonotype itself: A read error is likely, as this CDR3 ends without the conserved phenylalanine or tryptophan. The rearrangement uses TRBV19 and TRBJ1-2, with TRBD1 matching over 7 bases. Germline V gene lookup returns CDR1 LNHDA and CDR2 SQIVND (reference sequence). V shed 7 bases and J 3 bases; nucleotides not matched to a gene: 11. This CDR3 comprises 15 residues. The CDR3: CASTSEGALDYGYTS. DNA of the CDR3: TGTGCCAGTACCTCGGAGGGGGCATTGGACTATGGCTACACCTCC.

This clonotype was recorded at least ten times. The CDR3 DNA is TGTGCCAGCAGTACGGACGGGGGCACCGGGGAGCTGTTTTTT. Protein: CASSTDGGTGELFF. This chain connects TRBV12-3 or TRBV12-4 to TRBJ2-2; D is possibly TRBD2 (6 bases). The length of the CDR3 is 14 residues. Trimming left V 5 bases short and J 4 bases short, with 11 bases between.

This clonotype showed up many times. CDR3 region: CASSVEAGQPNEKLFF. The CDR3, as DNA: TGTGCCAGCAGCGTAGAGGCGGGACAGCCGAATGAAAAACTGTTTTTT. The chain has TRBV9 and TRBJ1-4; 7 positions agree with TRBD1. This CDR3 is built from 16 residues. The germline gives CDR1 SGDLS, CDR2 YYNGEE. The junction had 7 bases not matched to a gene; V was cut back by 0 bases and J by 5 bases.

This clonotype showed up many times. The rearrangement links TRBV5-1 to TRBJ2-7; either TRBD1 or TRBD2 may fit D (5 bases each). The CDR3 sequence is 14 residues long. The V gene's germline CDR1 is SGHRS and CDR2 YFSETQ. Trimming stripped 4 bases from V and 8 bases from J, with 19 bases between. The CDR3 loop reads CASSPGTEILKQYF. The CDR3 bases are TGCGCCAGCAGCCCAGGGACGGAAATTCTAAAGCAGTACTTC.

The chain joins TRBV29-1 to TRBJ2-3; no firm D call. V dropped 4 bases and J dropped 5 bases, with 7 bases sitting between them. Looked up from germline, CDR1 is SQVTM and CDR2 is ANQGSEA. The CDR3 spans 11 residues. The CDR3 protein is CSVATLDTQYF. CDR3 nucleotides: TGCAGCGTTGCAACCCTAGATACGCAGTATTTT.

On this clonotype itself: A read error may explain this, as a much larger clone is one base away. The chain has TRBV11-2 and TRBJ2-3; tentatively, D is TRBD2 (7 bases). The ends were cut back, 5 bases at V and 7 bases at J, with 22 bases in the middle. CDR1 and CDR2 (germline): SGHAT, FQNNGV. The length of the CDR3 is 16 residues. CDR3 nucleotides: TGTGCCAGCAGCCAACGGACTAGAGGGGGGTGGAATACGCAGTATTTT. Amino acids: CASSQRTRGGWNTQYF.